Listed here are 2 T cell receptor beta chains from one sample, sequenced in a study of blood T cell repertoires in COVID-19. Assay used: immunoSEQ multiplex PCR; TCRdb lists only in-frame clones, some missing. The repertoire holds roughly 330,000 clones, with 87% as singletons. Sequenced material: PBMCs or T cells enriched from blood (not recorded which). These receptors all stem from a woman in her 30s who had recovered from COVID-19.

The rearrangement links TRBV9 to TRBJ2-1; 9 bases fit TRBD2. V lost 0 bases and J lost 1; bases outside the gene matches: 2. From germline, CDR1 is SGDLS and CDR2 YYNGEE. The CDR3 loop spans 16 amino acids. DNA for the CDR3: TGTGCCAGCAGCGTAGCTAGCGGGGTTTCCTACAATGAGCAGTTCTTC. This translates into CASSVASGVSYNEQFF.

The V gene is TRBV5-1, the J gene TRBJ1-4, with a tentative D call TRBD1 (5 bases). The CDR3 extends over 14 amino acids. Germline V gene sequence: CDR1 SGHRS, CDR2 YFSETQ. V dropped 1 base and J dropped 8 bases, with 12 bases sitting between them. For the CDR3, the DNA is TGCGCCAGCAGCTTGCAAGGGGCGAGGGAAAAACTGTTTTTT. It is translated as CASSLQGAREKLFF.